This TCR beta chain was recovered during a study of cytomegalovirus exposure and HLA in healthy donors. Turning to the study itself: When 350 to 500 donors were genotyped, over 80% of them were found to fall in the Caucasian-associated ancestry cluster. Whole-study results and caveats: Confirmation in vitro established that a few CMV-associated chains were specific for CMV antigens.

Primers included in the PCR were 60 Vbeta and 13 Jbeta primers. Sequenced by immunoSEQ multiplex PCR; TCRdb stores in-frame clones only, minus some. The sample records 150,000 to 200,000 clones, 60% to 85% being singletons. With 2 bases removed from V and 3 bases from J, the gap between germline ends came to 11 bases. The CDR3 loop spans 14 amino acids. Per germline, CDR1 LNHDA and CDR2 SQIVND (reference sequence). A note on this clone: What it recognizes is unknown.

The chain has TRBV19 and TRBJ2-7; D not certain. The TCR comes from a man between 35 and 55 years old in good health and CMV-seronegative. The specimen sequenced was PBMCs. The CDR3 DNA follows: TGTGCCAGTAGTATAAATATGGGCTACTACGAGCAGTACTTC. Residues: CASSINMGYYEQYF.